Sequencing of this T cell receptor (beta chain) was carried out in a study of cytomegalovirus exposure and HLA in healthy donors. The study, taken as a whole, reports: The investigators catalogued 164 TCR beta chains as cytomegalovirus-associated.

To note about this clone: As yet, its antigen is unknown.

Sequenced by immunoSEQ multiplex PCR; TCRdb stores in-frame clones only, minus some. The sample includes 50,000 to 65,000 clones, over 90% of them seen just once. This receptor was obtained from a woman in her late teens or twenties in good health and CMV-seropositive. Sequenced sample: PBMCs.

CDR3 DNA: TGCGCCAGCAGCCAGAGAGTTGACAGGGGCTACGAGCAGTACTTC. The encoded protein is CASSQRVDRGYEQYF. The chain carries TRBV4-1 and TRBJ2-7; 8 nucleotides match TRBD1. Germline V CDR1 and CDR2: MGHRA, YSYEKL. V shed 3 bases and J 3 bases; nucleotides not matched to a gene: 7. The length of the CDR3 is 15 residues.